Only a few counts were recorded for the clone carrying this T cell receptor beta chain. These data originate in a study of blood T cell repertoires in COVID-19. Study-level background: COVID-19 samples collected from the United States, Italy and Spain covered acute and convalescent phases. PBMCs, B-cell-depleted T cells, or T cells were the source of the cDNA or gDNA that made up the material.

CDR3 length: 13 residues. The germline gives CDR1 SNHLY, CDR2 FYNNEI. V shed 8 bases and J 7 bases; nucleotides not matched to a gene: 11. Per the study methods: Amplified reference gene primers provided the basis for estimating nucleated cell counts. Assay: immunoSEQ multiplex PCR; the TCRdb copy retains only in-frame clones and omits some. V and J calls plus clone size are reproduced from that table; the DNA served to infer D and trimming. Of over 70,000 clones listed, roughly three quarters are singletons. Material: peripheral blood. This receptor was obtained from a woman aged 80 or over with acute or convalescent COVID-19. The genes are TRBV2 and TRBJ2-7; 7 positions agree with TRBD1. Written as DNA, the CDR3 is TGTGCCAGCGGCCGAAAGGGGGCATCGGAGCAGTACTTC. Protein sequence: CASGRKGASEQYF.